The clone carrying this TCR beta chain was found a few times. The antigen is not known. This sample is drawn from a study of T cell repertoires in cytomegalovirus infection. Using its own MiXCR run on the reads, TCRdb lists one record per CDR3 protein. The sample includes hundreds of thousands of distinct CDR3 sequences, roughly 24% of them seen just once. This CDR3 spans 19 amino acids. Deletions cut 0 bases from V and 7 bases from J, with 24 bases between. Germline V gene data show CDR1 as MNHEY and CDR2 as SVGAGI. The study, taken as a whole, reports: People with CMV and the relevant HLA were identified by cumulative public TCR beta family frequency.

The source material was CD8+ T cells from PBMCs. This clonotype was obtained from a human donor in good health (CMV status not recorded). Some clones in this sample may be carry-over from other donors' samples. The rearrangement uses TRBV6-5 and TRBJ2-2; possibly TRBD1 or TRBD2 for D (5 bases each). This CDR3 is CASSYSPPTLSGAVGELFF. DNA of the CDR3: TGTGCCAGCAGTTACTCGCCCCCTACTTTATCCGGGGCTGTCGGGGAGCTGTTTTTT.